One and the same sample provided the 21 T cell receptor beta chains below, sequenced in a study of cytomegalovirus exposure and HLA in healthy donors. Vbeta (60) and Jbeta (13) primers were used in the PCR. The method was immunoSEQ multiplex PCR; TCRdb's version includes in-frame clones alone and lacks a portion of them. The table includes 100,000 to 150,000 clones, around four fifths detected once. The sequencing input was PBMCs. All receptors come from a male donor in good health and CMV-seropositive.

The chain employs TRBV5-1 and TRBJ2-3, with 7 bases fitting TRBD2. Germline lookup yields CDR1 SGHRS and CDR2 YFSETQ. V shed 0 bases and J 2 bases; nucleotides not matched to a gene: 6. This CDR3 spans 16 amino acids. CDR3 region: CASSLAASGITDTQYF. CDR3 bases: TGCGCCAGCAGCTTGGCCGCCAGCGGGATCACAGATACGCAGTATTTT.

J is TRBJ1-2 and V is TRBV10-3, with 7 bases lining up with TRBD1. The CDR3 is 14 amino acids. The ends lost 4 bases at V and 8 bases at J; junction bases unmatched: 10. CDR1 is ENHRY and CDR2 is SYGVKD in the germline V gene. The CDR3 sequence is CAISGNPTGTGYTF. CDR3 nucleotides: TGTGCCATCAGTGGGAACCCGACAGGGACCGGCTACACCTTC.

The chain couples TRBV5-6 to TRBJ1-2; no reliable D call. From germline, CDR1 is SGHDT and CDR2 YYEEEE. CDR3 length: 11 residues. V shed 3 bases and J shed 5 bases, with 5 bases lying between them. The CDR3 is CASSSRYGYTF. CDR3 sequence (DNA): TGTGCCAGCAGCTCGAGGTATGGCTACACCTTC.

The chain joins TRBV6-5 to TRBJ2-7, with 7 positions matching TRBD2. The trim removed 5 bases at V and 2 bases at J, leaving 6 bases unmatched. The CDR3 covers 14 residues. From germline, CDR1 is MNHEY and CDR2 SVGAGI. The CDR3 DNA sequence: TGTGCCAGCAGTCCGAGGACTAGACCCTACGAGCAGTACTTC. Encoded protein: CASSPRTRPYEQYF.

This chain links TRBV4-1 with TRBJ1-3, with a weak D call TRBD1 (5 bases). The CDR3 is 15 residues long. Trimming pared 1 base from V and 0 bases from J, leaving 7 bases between. Germline CDR1 and CDR2: MGHRA and YSYEKL. The CDR3 spells CASSQVDNSGNTIYF. The CDR3 nucleotides read TGCGCCAGCAGCCAAGTGGACAACTCTGGAAACACCATATATTTT.

The chain links TRBV28 to TRBJ2-7; 11 positions match TRBD1. The CDR3 runs to 17 residues. Trimming removed 4 bases from V and 3 bases from J; junction bases left unmatched: 11. The germline V gene has CDR1 MDHEN and CDR2 SYDVKM. This CDR3 is CASSSPRRDRGGYEQYF. CDR3 sequence (DNA): TGTGCCAGCAGTTCCCCACGCCGGGACAGGGGGGGCTACGAGCAGTACTTC.

V and J are TRBV7-6 and TRBJ2-7, with 9 bases matching TRBD1. J was trimmed by 3 bases and V by 1 base; bases with no gene match: 7. Germline V CDR1 and CDR2: SGHVS, FNYEAQ. CDR3 size: 16 residues. CDR3 in amino acids: CASSLDTGGVVYEQYF. The CDR3 DNA is TGTGCCAGCAGCTTAGATACAGGGGGCGTCGTCTACGAGCAGTACTTC.

CDR3 amino acids: CATSRDSLGREAFF. The CDR3 nucleotides read TGTGCCACCAGCAGAGATTCTCTGGGCAGGGAAGCTTTCTTT. V gene TRBV15 combines with J gene TRBJ1-1; D uncertain. Germline values: CDR1 LNHNV, CDR2 YYDKDF (reference sequence). V lost 0 bases and J 8 bases, leaving 13 bases between the germline ends. This CDR3 has 14 amino acids.

Only a few counts were recorded for this clone. J is TRBJ2-1 and V is TRBV11-2, with D possibly being TRBD2 (6 bases). Germline V gives CDR1 SGHAT, CDR2 FQNNGV. The CDR3 loop spans 13 amino acids. V shed 0 bases and J shed 8 bases, with 8 bases lying between them. In DNA, the CDR3 is TGTGCCAGCAGCTTAGATGCTAGCGATGAGCAGTTCTTC. Translating it yields CASSLDASDEQFF.

The chain combines TRBV5-4 with TRBJ2-6, with D possibly being TRBD2 (5 bases). The V and J ends lost 2 bases and 0 bases respectively, with 12 bases between them. CDR3 length equals 17 residues. Per the germline V gene, CDR1 is SGHNT and CDR2 is YYREEE (reference sequence). The CDR3 protein is CASSLVSGSSGANVLTF. The CDR3 nucleotides are TGTGCCAGCAGCTTAGTGTCTGGGAGCTCTGGGGCCAACGTCCTGACTTTC.

The chain employs TRBV4-2 and TRBJ2-3, with TRBD2 identical over 9 bases. V trimming: 1 base; J trimming: 10 bases; junction bases outside the gene matches: 12. Germline V gives CDR1 LGHNA, CDR2 YNFKEQ. The CDR3 has 16 amino acids. CDR3 sequence (DNA): TGTGCCAGCAGCCAAGCCGGGACTAGCCTCCAGTCGGCGCAGTATTTT. Amino acid sequence: CASSQAGTSLQSAQYF.

The chain is built from TRBV7-9 and TRBJ2-2; D unresolved. The CDR3 is made up of 13 amino acids. The V end was cut by 1 base, the J end by 7 bases, with 7 bases between. Germline V gene sequence: CDR1 SEHNR, CDR2 FQNEAQ (reference sequence). CDR3 DNA: TGTGCCAGCAGCTTAGTGAGAGGCGGGGAGCTGTTTTTT. It is translated as CASSLVRGGELFF.

The chain links TRBV29-1 to TRBJ1-4; 8 bases agree with TRBD1. In germline, CDR1 is SQVTM, CDR2 ANQGSEA. Trimming took 6 bases from V and 8 from J; bases not matched to a gene: 8. The CDR3 runs to 13 residues. CDR3 coding DNA: TGCAGCGTCCGGACAGGGAGAGGCGAAAAACTGTTTTTT. Translating it yields CSVRTGRGEKLFF.

The rearrangement links TRBV7-3 to TRBJ2-3, with a tentative D call TRBD1 (5 bases). V lost 5 bases and J lost 1, with 16 bases in between. In germline, CDR1 is SGHTA, CDR2 FQGTGA. The CDR3 consists of 16 residues. The CDR3 here is CASSVAQRGRTDTQYF. As DNA, the CDR3 is TGTGCCAGCAGCGTGGCCCAAAGGGGCCGCACAGATACGCAGTATTTT.

The V call is TRBV6-4, the J call TRBJ2-1, with D maybe TRBD1 (5 bases). Trimming stripped 3 bases from V and 3 bases from J, with 15 bases between. Germline values: CDR1 MRHNA, CDR2 SNTAGT. The CDR3 covers 16 residues. CDR3 DNA sequence: TGTGCCAGCAGTGAAAAGGGGCATTCTTTCTACAATGAGCAGTTCTTC. Its protein product is CASSEKGHSFYNEQFF.

The chain links TRBV7-3 to TRBJ2-3, with TRBD1 as a possible D gene (5 bases). Trimming pared 4 bases from V and 3 bases from J, leaving 5 bases between. Germline lookup yields CDR1 SGHTA and CDR2 FQGTGA. The CDR3 sequence is 12 residues long. The CDR3 loop is CASSSGTDTQYF. As DNA, the CDR3 is TGTGCCAGCAGCTCAGGGACAGATACGCAGTATTTT.

This chain connects TRBV7-2 to TRBJ2-3; 8 bases match TRBD2. The germline gives CDR1 SGHTA, CDR2 FQGNSA. The ends lost 2 bases at V and 3 bases at J; junction bases unmatched: 10. The CDR3 sequence is 17 residues long. CDR3 sequence reads: CASSLMTGLEVTDTQYF. The CDR3 bases are TGTGCCAGCAGCTTAATGACGGGACTAGAAGTGACAGATACGCAGTATTTT.

V gene TRBV19 combines with J gene TRBJ2-5, with 13 bases aligning to TRBD2. V shed 11 bases, J shed 4 bases, and the junction held 7 bases outside the gene matches. Germline CDR1 reads LNHDA; CDR2 reads SQIVND (reference sequence). The CDR3 extends over 14 amino acids. The CDR3 loop reads CASRTSGRGETQYF. The CDR3 DNA follows: TGTGCCTCAAGGACTAGCGGGAGAGGAGAGACCCAGTACTTC.

The genes are TRBV28 and TRBJ2-2; 9 bases map to TRBD1. CDR3 length: 15 residues. Germline V gene data show CDR1 as MDHEN and CDR2 as SYDVKM. The V and J ends lost 6 bases and 6 bases, in that order; junction bases with no gene match: 8. CDR3 coding DNA: TGTGCCAGCAGCCCTCCGGGACAGGGTTCCGGGGAGCTGTTTTTT. It yields the protein CASSPPGQGSGELFF. The full variable domain, in which reference TRBV28 and TRBJ2-2 provide the parts outside the CDR3, is DVKVTQSSRYLVKRTGEKVFLECVQDMDHENMFWYRQDPGLGLRLIYFSYDVKMKEKGDIPEGYSVSREKKERFSLILESASTNQTSMYLCASSPPGQGSGELFFGEGSRLTVL.

The chain has TRBV2 and TRBJ1-5; possible D gene TRBD1, 5 bases. This CDR3 spans 14 amino acids. V was trimmed by 4 bases and J by 12 bases, leaving 19 bases between them. The V gene's germline CDR1 is SNHLY and CDR2 FYNNEI. For the CDR3, the DNA is TGTGCCAGCAGTGTAGGGCAGGGTCTGATACTCCAGCATTTT. Translated: CASSVGQGLILQHF. Filled out from reference TRBV2 and TRBJ1-5, the complete variable domain reads EPEVTQTPSHQVTQMGQEVILRCVPISNHLYFYWYRQILGQKVEFLVSFYNNEISEKSEIFDDQFSVERPDGSNFTLKIRSTKLEDSAMYFCASSVGQGLILQHFGDGTRLSIL.

The chain employs TRBV2 and TRBJ1-3; D remains ambiguous. The CDR3 runs 14 residues. The germline V and J ends were trimmed by 6 bases and 4 bases, with 13 bases remaining between them. The germline gives CDR1 SNHLY, CDR2 FYNNEI. The CDR3 reads CASRREGSGNTIYF. In DNA, the CDR3 is TGTGCCAGCAGGAGGGAGGGATCCGGAAACACCATATATTTT.